This T cell receptor beta chain was observed in a study of shared clonotypes between healthy human individuals. Study overall: Per donor, three plates held CD4 naive cells, three held CD4 memory, two held CD8 naive and one held CD8 memory.

In this sample, this clone turned up a few times. Its antigen is currently unknown. Findings and caveats of the study: Naive subsets generally had larger estimated richness than memory subsets.

Germline-derived CDR1 and CDR2 are LGHNA and YSLEER. With 0 bases removed from V and 5 bases from J, the gap between germline ends came to 13 bases. The CDR3 is made up of 15 amino acids. Naive CD4+ cells were CD45RA-selected; the remaining cells were memory. TCRdb's copy holds only in-frame clones and misses some; the assay was immunoSEQ multiplex PCR. There are about 2.3 million clones in the sample; 92% occur only once, and 0.37% lies in the top ten. The chain uses TRBV4-3 and TRBJ1-1; D is undetermined. The sample taken for sequencing was naive CD4+ T cells from PBMCs. Subset described: CD45RA+ positively selected. The receptor comes from a man younger than 35 in good health. Some clones in this sample may be carry-over from other donors' samples. The CDR3 region is CASSQDVNSGTEAFF. The DNA for the CDR3 is TGCGCCAGCAGCCAAGATGTTAACTCGGGGACTGAAGCTTTCTTT.